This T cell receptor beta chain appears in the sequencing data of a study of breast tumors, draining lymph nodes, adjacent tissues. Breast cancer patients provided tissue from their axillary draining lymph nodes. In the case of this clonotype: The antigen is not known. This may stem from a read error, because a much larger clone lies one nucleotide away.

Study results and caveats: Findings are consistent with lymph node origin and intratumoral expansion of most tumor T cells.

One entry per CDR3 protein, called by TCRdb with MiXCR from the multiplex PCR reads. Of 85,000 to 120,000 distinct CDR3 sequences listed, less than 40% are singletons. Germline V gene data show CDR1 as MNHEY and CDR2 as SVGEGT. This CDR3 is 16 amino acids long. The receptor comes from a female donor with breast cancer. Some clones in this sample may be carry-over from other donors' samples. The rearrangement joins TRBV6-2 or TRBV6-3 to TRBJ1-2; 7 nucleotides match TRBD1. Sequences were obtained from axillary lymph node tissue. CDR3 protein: CASSLRTGTLTIGYAF. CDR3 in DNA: TGTGCCAGCAGTTTGAGGACAGGCACCCTAACTATTGGCTACGCCTTC.